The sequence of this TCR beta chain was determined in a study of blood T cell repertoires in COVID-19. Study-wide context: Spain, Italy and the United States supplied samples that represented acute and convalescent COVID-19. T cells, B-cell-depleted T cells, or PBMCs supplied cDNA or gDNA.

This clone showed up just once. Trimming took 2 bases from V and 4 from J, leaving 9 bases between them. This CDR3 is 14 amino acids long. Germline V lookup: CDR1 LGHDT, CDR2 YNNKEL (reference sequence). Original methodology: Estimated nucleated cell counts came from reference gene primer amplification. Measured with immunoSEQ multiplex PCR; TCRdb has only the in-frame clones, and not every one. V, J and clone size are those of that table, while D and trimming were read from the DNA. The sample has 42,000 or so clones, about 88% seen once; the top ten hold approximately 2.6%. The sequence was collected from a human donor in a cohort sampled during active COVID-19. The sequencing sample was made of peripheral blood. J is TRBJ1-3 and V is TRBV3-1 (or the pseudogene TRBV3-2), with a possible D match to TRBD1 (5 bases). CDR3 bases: TGTGCCAGCAGCCAACAGGGTCGGGGAAACACCATATATTTT. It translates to CASSQQGRGNTIYF.